This T cell receptor (beta chain) was sequenced in a study of low-dose radiotherapy and immunotherapy resistance in tumors. Time point defined: before trial treatment. The therapy administered to donors comprised nivolumab, ipilimumab, aspirin, low-dose cyclophosphamide and low-dose radiotherapy. With TRAV- and TRBV-specific primers, first-strand cDNA was made, covering the alpha and beta chains. Using a constant-region primer together with a V-primer adapter, TCRs were subjected to about 20 PCR cycles of amplification. TCRdb independently ran MiXCR on the reads; one entry per CDR3 protein. The sample has 80,000 to 95,000 distinct CDR3 sequences; 9.4% are singletons. From germline, CDR1 is MRHNA and CDR2 SNTAGT. The CDR3 contains 14 residues. Trimming cost V 8 bases and J 1 base, with 9 bases left between them. This clonotype was counted many times.

The receptor was isolated from a male donor with prostate cancer. This specimen was PBMCs, taken before treatment. The gene calls are TRBV6-4 and TRBJ2-6; no definite D call. CDR3 sequence (DNA): TGTGCCAGCGCTCCCGGGTCTGGGGCCAACGTCCTGACTTTC. It yields the protein CASAPGSGANVLTF.